This T cell receptor beta chain was sequenced in a study of response to subunit inactivated influenza vaccine. This clonotype was detected only a few times. As yet, its antigen is unknown. Broader study findings: Seasonal influenza vaccination, on each occasion, was suggested by the authors to recruit few new T cells.

The V gene's germline CDR1 is MNHEY and CDR2 SVGAGI. V shed 2 bases and J shed 4 bases, with 6 bases lying between them. The CDR3 consists of 14 residues. TCRdb re-derived calls from the RT-PCR reads in MiXCR, one entry per CDR3 protein. The repertoire consists of 500,000 to 650,000 distinct CDR3 sequences, with 7.6% occurring once and the leading ten covering approximately 12%. This specimen consisted of PBMCs from blood, obtained less than 30 months after vaccination. The clonotype comes from a man between 50 and 69 years old who received an inactivated influenza vaccine. This sequence joins TRBV6-5 and TRBJ1-6, with D tentatively TRBD1 (5 bases). CDR3: CASSYDSYNSPLHF. The CDR3 DNA reads as TGTGCCAGCAGTTACGACAGTTATAATTCACCCCTCCACTTT.